A single sample gave rise to the 27 T cell receptor beta chains below, sequenced in a study of blood T cell repertoires in COVID-19. Assay used: immunoSEQ multiplex PCR; TCRdb lists only in-frame clones, some missing. The sample has some 130,000 clones; more than 65% are singletons. The specimen sequenced was peripheral blood. The receptors here all came from a man older than 75 with acute or convalescent COVID-19.

V usage is TRBV6-5 and J usage is TRBJ2-2; D ambiguous. Germline CDR1 and CDR2: MNHEY and SVGAGI. V lost 4 bases and J lost 3, with 12 bases in between. CDR3 length equals 15 residues. CDR3 residues: CASSSVRRDTGELFF. CDR3 coding DNA: TGTGCCAGCAGTTCGGTGCGCCGGGACACCGGGGAGCTGTTTTTT.

V is TRBV6-6 and J is TRBJ1-2; TRBD1 agrees at 7 bases. The J segment lost 4 bases and the V segment lost 2 bases, leaving 4 bases of the junction unmatched. The CDR3 extends over 14 amino acids. Germline V gives CDR1 MNHNY, CDR2 SVGAGI (reference sequence). In DNA form, the CDR3 reads TGTGCCAGCAGTTACATACAGGGGCGCTATGGCTACACCTTC. It encodes CASSYIQGRYGYTF.

A few counts support this clone. The chain is built from TRBV18 and TRBJ2-3; TRBD2 matches at 8 bases. This CDR3 region has 14 residues. Losses at the gene ends were 3 bases for V and 4 bases for J; bases not matched to a gene: 3. Germline V CDR1 and CDR2: KGHSH, LQKENI. CDR3 bases: TGTGCCAGCTCACCCGGGGGGGGATCAGATACGCAGTATTTT. Amino acid sequence: CASSPGGGSDTQYF.

This clone was detected a few times. The V and J genes are TRBV5-1 and TRBJ2-5; possible D gene TRBD2, 6 bases. Germline V CDR1 and CDR2: SGHRS, YFSETQ. V gave up 1 base and J gave up 2 bases, with 12 bases separating them. This CDR3 is 15 amino acids long. The CDR3, as DNA: TGCGCCAGCAGCTTGTCTGCGGGGAAACAAGAGACCCAGTACTTC. Amino acids: CASSLSAGKQETQYF.

V gene TRBV28 combines with J gene TRBJ1-2; D remains ambiguous. V dropped 3 bases and J dropped 4 bases, with 9 bases sitting between them. Germline CDR1 and CDR2: MDHEN and SYDVKM. This CDR3 has 13 amino acids. DNA of the CDR3: TGTGCCAGCAGTTTGCGGCAGCTCTATGGCTACACCTTC. This codes for CASSLRQLYGYTF.

This chain uses TRBV9 with TRBJ2-7, with 9 positions matching TRBD1. With 4 bases clipped from V and 6 bases from J, the junction kept 8 bases outside the gene matches. Per the germline V gene, CDR1 is SGDLS and CDR2 is YYNGEE. This CDR3 is built from 14 residues. The CDR3, as DNA: TGTGCCAGCAGCCCAAGACAGGGGGAAGGCGAGCAGTACTTC. Translated, it gives CASSPRQGEGEQYF. The full variable domain, rest sourced from reference TRBV9 and TRBJ2-7, is DSGVTQTPKHLITATGQRVTLRCSPRSGDLSVYWYQQSLDQGLQFLIQYYNGEERAKGNILERFSAQQFPDLHSELNLSSLELGDSALYFCASSPRQGEGEQYFGPGTRLTVT.

The chain has TRBV13 and TRBJ1-1, with unresolved D. The germline V and J ends were trimmed by 0 bases and 0 bases, with 2 bases remaining between them. The CDR3 covers 13 residues. In germline, CDR1 is PRHDT, CDR2 FYEKMQ (reference sequence). CDR3 residues: CASSLGLNTEAFF. The CDR3 DNA sequence: TGTGCCAGCAGCTTAGGCTTGAACACTGAAGCTTTCTTT.

The V gene is TRBV5-4, the J gene TRBJ1-6, with TRBD1 matching over 7 bases. Trimming cost V 0 bases and J 7 bases; bases outside gene matches: 10. The CDR3 sequence is 17 residues long. Germline assignment: CDR1 SGHNT and CDR2 YYREEE (reference sequence). The CDR3 DNA reads TGTGCCAGCAGCTTGGCGGGGACAGCCCGGCGAAATTCACCCCTCCACTTT. This encodes CASSLAGTARRNSPLHF.

This clone has only a few counts. The chain uses TRBV19 and TRBJ2-5; 7 nucleotides agree with TRBD2. Looked up from germline, CDR1 is LNHDA and CDR2 is SQIVND (reference sequence). V lost 3 bases and J lost 5; bases outside the gene matches: 3. The CDR3 runs 13 residues. In DNA form, the CDR3 reads TGTGCCAGTAGTATCCCCGGGGGGGAGACCCAGTACTTC. Its translation is CASSIPGGETQYF.

V gene TRBV5-5 combines with J gene TRBJ2-3; possible D gene TRBD1, 6 bases. Germline V gene sequence: CDR1 SGHKS, CDR2 YYEKEE (reference sequence). This CDR3 comprises 16 residues. V was pared by 1 base and J by 7 bases, with 19 bases between. CDR3 residues: CASSLQGSSAVHTQYF. The CDR3 DNA is TGTGCCAGCAGCTTGCAGGGGTCATCCGCAGTGCATACGCAGTATTTT.

The CDR3 DNA reads as TGCGCCAGCAGCCTTCGAGCCTTAGCGGGGAACACCGGGGAGCTGTTTTTT. Its translation is CASSLRALAGNTGELFF. The chain couples TRBV4-3 to TRBJ2-2; 7 nucleotides align to TRBD2. CDR1 is LGHNA and CDR2 is YSLEER in the germline V gene. The length of the CDR3 is 17 residues. V dropped 4 bases and J dropped 1; count of bases not matched to a gene: 9.

This clone was seen once. The rearrangement links TRBV3-1 (or the pseudogene TRBV3-2) to TRBJ2-5, with 10 bases that match TRBD2. CDR3 size: 16 residues. The V segment lost 4 bases and the J segment 1 base; nucleotides outside the gene matches: 6. CDR1 and CDR2 from the germline V gene are LGHDT and YNNKEL (reference sequence). The CDR3 protein is CASSRESGGAQETQYF. The CDR3 DNA reads TGTGCCAGCAGCCGAGAAAGCGGGGGGGCCCAAGAGACCCAGTACTTC.

This rearrangement joins TRBV12-3 or TRBV12-4 to TRBJ1-5; 7 bases match TRBD1. The J segment lost 7 bases and the V segment lost 2 bases, leaving 2 bases of the junction unmatched. This CDR3 has 13 residues. The CDR3 region has the DNA TGTGCCAGCAGTTTACAGGGGGTGCAGCCCCAGCATTTT. Translation gives CASSLQGVQPQHF.

CDR3 protein: CAGSGATNEKLFF. CDR3 sequence (DNA): TGTGCCGGGAGTGGTGCAACTAATGAAAAACTGTTTTTT. This chain connects TRBV7-9 to TRBJ1-4, with D unclear. V was shortened by 11 bases and J by 0 bases, with 10 bases between the two germline ends. CDR3 size: 13 residues. CDR1 and CDR2 (germline): SEHNR, FQNEAQ (reference sequence).

J is TRBJ1-6 and V is TRBV11-2; tentative D call: TRBD1 (5 bases). Germline V lookup: CDR1 SGHAT, CDR2 FQNNGV. The CDR3 covers 15 residues. V lost 3 bases and J 7 bases, leaving 13 bases between the germline ends. The CDR3 region is CASSLSGTRNSPLHF. The CDR3 DNA is TGTGCCAGCAGCTTGAGCGGGACCCGAAATTCACCCCTCCACTTT.

The chain is built from TRBV18 and TRBJ1-1; 11 bases align to TRBD1. Germline loops: CDR1 KGHSH, CDR2 LQKENI. The CDR3 covers 15 residues. V trimming: 2 bases; J trimming: 7 bases; junction bases outside the gene matches: 6. The CDR3 here is CASSPWDRGVNEAFF. The CDR3 DNA reads as TGTGCCAGCTCACCATGGGACAGGGGGGTCAATGAAGCTTTCTTT.

Points on this clone: This CDR3 is also generated by other DNA sequences in the sample. The rearrangement uses TRBV28 and TRBJ2-2; 8 nucleotides line up with TRBD1. The CDR3 length is 16 residues. In germline, CDR1 is MDHEN, CDR2 SYDVKM. V was clipped by 5 bases and J by 1 base; unmatched bases: 6. In DNA form, the CDR3 reads TGTGCCAGCAGTCCCCCCGGGACAGGGAACACCGGGGAGCTGTTTTTT. This encodes CASSPPGTGNTGELFF. Complete variable domain (other parts from reference TRBV28 and TRBJ2-2): DVKVTQSSRYLVKRTGEKVFLECVQDMDHENMFWYRQDPGLGLRLIYFSYDVKMKEKGDIPEGYSVSREKKERFSLILESASTNQTSMYLCASSPPGTGNTGELFFGEGSRLTVL.

CDR3 loop: CASSPEIPSYEQYF. CDR3 DNA sequence: TGTGCCAGCAGCCCAGAAATACCCTCCTACGAGCAGTACTTC. The J gene is TRBJ2-7, the V gene TRBV7-2, with D unclear. There are 14 residues in the CDR3. Between the trimmed V and J ends, which lost 5 bases and 0 bases, there was a span of 11 bases. Germline lookup yields CDR1 SGHTA and CDR2 FQGNSA.

The V call is TRBV7-9, the J call TRBJ1-5; D unresolved. The V gene lost 2 bases and the J gene lost 4 bases, with 3 bases spanning the gap. Per germline, CDR1 SEHNR and CDR2 FQNEAQ (reference sequence). CDR3 length: 12 amino acids. CDR3 bases: TGTGCCAGCAGCTTACCAAATCAGCCCCAGCATTTT. It codes for CASSLPNQPQHF.

The V gene is TRBV28, the J gene TRBJ2-1, with TRBD2 identical over 9 bases. The V gene end was trimmed by 3 bases and the J gene end by 7 bases; junction bases not matched to a gene: 10. This CDR3 has 16 residues. Germline CDR1 is MDHEN and CDR2 is SYDVKM. The CDR3 DNA reads as TGTGCCAGCAGTTTTGCGGGACTAGCAGTTTCGAATGAGCAGTTCTTC. Protein: CASSFAGLAVSNEQFF.

This chain uses TRBV7-8 with TRBJ2-2, with D possibly being TRBD2 (6 bases). From germline, CDR1 is SGHVS and CDR2 FQNEAQ. This CDR3 is 14 amino acids long. V was pared by 7 bases and J by 3 bases, with 12 bases between. The CDR3 region has the DNA TGTGCCAGCAAGGGCAGGGAGGACACCGGGGAGCTGTTTTTT. Protein sequence: CASKGREDTGELFF.

This clone appeared once. This rearrangement joins TRBV5-4 to TRBJ2-6, with D hard to call. The CDR3 consists of 17 residues. V dropped 0 bases and J dropped 0 bases, with 10 bases sitting between them. Per germline, CDR1 SGHNT and CDR2 YYREEE (reference sequence). In DNA form, the CDR3 reads TGTGCCAGCAGCTTGGGGCACCAAAGCTCTGGGGCCAACGTCCTGACTTTC. Protein product: CASSLGHQSSGANVLTF. Using reference TRBV5-4 and TRBJ2-6 for the parts outside the CDR3, the full variable domain is ETGVTQSPTHLIKTRGQQVTLRCSSQSGHNTVSWYQQALGQGPQFIFQYYREEENGRGNFPPRFSGLQFPNYSSELNVNALELDDSALYLCASSLGHQSSGANVLTFGAGSRLTVL.

The V gene is TRBV30, the J gene TRBJ1-5, with TRBD1 matching over 7 bases. With V trimmed by 2 bases and J by 6 bases, 10 bases remained unmatched. The CDR3 sequence is 15 residues long. Germline CDR1 GTSNPN, CDR2 SVGIG (reference sequence). The CDR3 DNA follows: TGTGCCTGGAGTACCTCCTACAGGGGCGGTCAGCCCCAGCATTTT. It translates to CAWSTSYRGGQPQHF. Based on the CDR3 plus reference TRBV30 and TRBJ1-5, the full variable domain is SQTIHQWPATLVQPVGSPLSLECTVEGTSNPNLYWYRQAAGRGLQLLFYSVGIGQISSEVPQNLSASRPQDRQFILSSKKLLLSDSGFYLCAWSTSYRGGQPQHFGDGTRLSIL.

This clone came up a few times. This chain connects TRBV27 to TRBJ1-6; 8 bases line up with TRBD1. J was trimmed by 3 bases and V by 2 bases; bases with no gene match: 3. Per germline, CDR1 MNHEY and CDR2 SMNVEV (reference sequence). The CDR3 runs to 16 residues. CDR3 bases: TGTGCCAGCAGTTTAACGGGACAGGTCTATAATTCACCCCTCCACTTT. It specifies CASSLTGQVYNSPLHF.

A few counts support this clone. This chain uses TRBV6-2 or TRBV6-3 with TRBJ2-3; 9 bases align to TRBD1. Germline loops: CDR1 MNHEY, CDR2 SVGEGT. The CDR3 runs to 14 residues. With V trimmed by 5 bases and J by 5 bases, 5 bases remained unmatched. CDR3 nucleotides: TGTGCCAGCAGTCCCAACAGGGGGCAAGATACGCAGTATTTT. It yields the protein CASSPNRGQDTQYF.

The J gene is TRBJ2-5, the V gene TRBV5-4, with TRBD2 identical over 11 bases. V was pared by 5 bases and J by 1 base, with 4 bases of the junction left unmatched. Germline CDR1 is SGHNT and CDR2 is YYREEE (reference sequence). The CDR3 is 15 amino acids. This chain's CDR3 is CASRTSGGFQETQYF. CDR3 in DNA: TGTGCCAGCAGAACTAGCGGGGGATTCCAAGAGACCCAGTACTTC. Full variable domain (missing parts from reference TRBV5-4 and TRBJ2-5): ETGVTQSPTHLIKTRGQQVTLRCSSQSGHNTVSWYQQALGQGPQFIFQYYREEENGRGNFPPRFSGLQFPNYSSELNVNALELDDSALYLCASRTSGGFQETQYFGPGTRLLVL.

The chain is built from TRBV19 and TRBJ1-6; possibly TRBD1 for D (6 bases). From germline, CDR1 is LNHDA and CDR2 SQIVND (reference sequence). Trimming cost V 4 bases and J 7 bases, with 14 bases left between them. This CDR3 contains 15 residues. DNA for the CDR3: TGTGCCAGTAGTACCTCCTGGACAGTCAATTCACCCCTCCACTTT. Residues: CASSTSWTVNSPLHF. Using reference TRBV19 and TRBJ1-6 for the parts outside the CDR3, the full variable domain is DGGITQSPKYLFRKEGQNVTLSCEQNLNHDAMYWYRQDPGQGLRLIYYSQIVNDFQKGDIAEGYSVSREKKESFPLTVTSAQKNPTAFYLCASSTSWTVNSPLHFGNGTRLTVT.